Listed below are T cell receptor beta chains from one sample, sequenced in a study of cytomegalovirus exposure and HLA in healthy donors. Generated by immunoSEQ multiplex PCR, the TCRdb table keeps only in-frame clones and is missing some. The sample table sets out tens of thousands of clones. The sequenced sample consisted of PBMCs. These receptors originate from a woman aged 45-65 years in good health and CMV-seropositive. Each CDR3 is given with its conserved first and last residue. D genes are given only for firm matches.

D: NA
length: 16
V: TRBV9
J: TRBJ1-2
DNA: TGTGCCAGCAGCGTCGGGAAAGGGCTCGGGAACTATGGCTACACCTTC
CDR3: CASSVGKGLGNYGYTF

D: NA
length: 13
V: TRBV7-2
J: TRBJ2-1
DNA: TGTGCCAGCAGCTTAGATATAGGGGTCGAGCAGTTCTTC
CDR3: CASSLDIGVEQFF

D: TRBD2
length: 16
V: TRBV5-4
J: TRBJ2-5
DNA: TGTGCCAGCAGCTCTCAAATAGCGGGAGTGGGGGGGTCCCAGTACTTC
CDR3: CASSSQIAGVGGSQYF

D: TRBD2
length: 15
V: TRBV4-1
J: TRBJ2-5
DNA: TGCGCCAGCAGCCAAGCTGGGAGGGACCAAGAGACCCAGTACTTC
CDR3: CASSQAGRDQETQYF

D: NA
length: 15
V: TRBV19
J: TRBJ1-1
DNA: TGTGCCAGTAGTACCCGACAGGCGGGGAACACTGAAGCTTTCTTT
CDR3: CASSTRQAGNTEAFF

D: NA
length: 13
V: TRBV5-6
J: TRBJ1-1
DNA: TGTGCCAGCAGCCCAGACTCTAGGACTGAAGCTTTCTTT
CDR3: CASSPDSRTEAFF

D: TRBD1
length: 14
V: TRBV30
J: TRBJ1-2
DNA: TGTGCCTGGACTTATAGGGACAGGTTGTCTGGCTACACCTTC
CDR3: CAWTYRDRLSGYTF

D: NA
length: 14
V: TRBV6-5
J: TRBJ2-7
DNA: TGTGCCAGCAGTCCCCAAGAGGGCCCCTACGAGCAGTACTTC
CDR3: CASSPQEGPYEQYF

D: TRBD1
length: 15
V: TRBV7-2
J: TRBJ2-1
DNA: TGTGCCAGCAGCTTAACCGGGACAGGTTACAATGAGCAGTTCTTC
CDR3: CASSLTGTGYNEQFF

D: NA
length: 19
V: TRBV19
J: TRBJ1-5
DNA: TGTGCCAGTAGTATATCAGGTCGGGAAGTGGGGGCAAGCAATCAGCCCCAGCATTTT
CDR3: CASSISGREVGASNQPQHF

D: TRBD2
length: 16
V: TRBV4-2
J: TRBJ2-3
DNA: TGTGCCAGCAGCCCGCCTAGCGGGGCGGCCACAGATACGCAGTATTTT
CDR3: CASSPPSGAATDTQYF

D: TRBD1
length: 13
V: TRBV29-1
J: TRBJ1-2
DNA: TGCAGCGTTGGGGACAGGAGAAACTATGGCTACACCTTC
CDR3: CSVGDRRNYGYTF

D: NA
length: 16
V: TRBV2
J: TRBJ1-3
DNA: TGTGCCAGCAGTAACTCCCGGGGGGCCACCCTGGGCACCATATATTTT
CDR3: CASSNSRGATLGTIYF

D: NA
length: 15
V: TRBV28
J: TRBJ2-3
DNA: TGTGCCAGCAGTGGACAGTCGCCTAGCACAGATACGCAGTATTTT
CDR3: CASSGQSPSTDTQYF

D: TRBD2
length: 15
V: TRBV5-1
J: TRBJ2-7
DNA: TGCGCCAGCAGCTTGGCGGGAGGTCCGAGCGACGAGCAGTACTTC
CDR3: CASSLAGGPSDEQYF

D: TRBD1
length: 15
V: TRBV5-1
J: TRBJ2-1
DNA: TGCGCCAGCAGCTATCGACAGGGCGAATACAATGAGCAGTTCTTC
CDR3: CASSYRQGEYNEQFF

D: NA
length: 13
V: TRBV6-5
J: TRBJ1-2
DNA: TGTGCCAGCAGTTACGGGCAGGGCAATGGCTACACCTTC
CDR3: CASSYGQGNGYTF

D: TRBD2
length: 15
V: TRBV18
J: TRBJ2-7
DNA: TGCGCCAGCTCACTCAATGCGGGAGCGTACTACGAGCAGTACTTC
CDR3: CASSLNAGAYYEQYF

D: TRBD1
length: 15
V: TRBV11-2
J: TRBJ1-4
DNA: TGTGCCAGCAGACCTACCGGGACAGGAAATGAAAAACTGTTTTTT
CDR3: CASRPTGTGNEKLFF

D: NA
length: 14
V: TRBV30
J: TRBJ1-6
DNA: TGTGCCTGGAGTGTCAGGTCCTATAATTCACCCCTCCACTTT
CDR3: CAWSVRSYNSPLHF

D: TRBD1
length: 16
V: TRBV5-8
J: TRBJ1-2
DNA: TGTGCCAGCAGCCTCCTCAGACAGGGGAATACGTATGGCTACACCTTC
CDR3: CASSLLRQGNTYGYTF

D: NA
length: 14
V: TRBV9
J: TRBJ2-7
DNA: TGTGCCAGCAGCGTAGGCGGTTCTTCCTACGAGCAGTACTTC
CDR3: CASSVGGSSYEQYF

D: NA
length: 15
V: TRBV9
J: TRBJ1-5
DNA: TGTGCCAGCAGCGTCGGGGACAACCCCAATCAGCCCCAGCATTTT
CDR3: CASSVGDNPNQPQHF

D: TRBD2
length: 15
V: TRBV28
J: TRBJ2-7
DNA: TGTGCCAGCAGTCTAGCGGGAGGCCGCTCCTACGAGCAGTACTTC
CDR3: CASSLAGGRSYEQYF

D: TRBD1
length: 15
V: TRBV18
J: TRBJ1-1
DNA: TGTGCCAGCTCACCCGGGACAGGGAGGTTCACTGAAGCTTTCTTT
CDR3: CASSPGTGRFTEAFF

D: NA
length: 15
V: TRBV5-6
J: TRBJ2-6
DNA: TGTGCCAGCAGCTTGGCGGGGTCTGGGGCCAACGTCCTGACTTTC
CDR3: CASSLAGSGANVLTF

D: TRBD2
length: 13
V: TRBV2
J: TRBJ2-7
DNA: TGTGCCAGCAGGGTCCTAGCGGTCTACGAGCAGTACTTC
CDR3: CASRVLAVYEQYF

D: TRBD1
length: 16
V: TRBV6-6
J: TRBJ2-7
DNA: TGTGCCAGCAGTCCACCCCCTGGGACAGGGGACCACGAGCAGTACTTC
CDR3: CASSPPPGTGDHEQYF

D: NA
length: 13
V: TRBV5-4
J: TRBJ1-5
DNA: TGTGCCAGCAGCTTGGACATCGTTCAGCCCCAGCATTTT
CDR3: CASSLDIVQPQHF

D: NA
length: 14
V: TRBV5-1
J: TRBJ1-1
DNA: TGCGCCAGCAGCGTGGGACATCTGAACACTGAAGCTTTCTTT
CDR3: CASSVGHLNTEAFF

D: NA
length: 15
V: TRBV6-1
J: TRBJ1-3
DNA: TGTGCCAGCAGTGAAGGGTCCAGCTCTGGAAACACCATATATTTT
CDR3: CASSEGSSSGNTIYF

D: TRBD1
length: 16
V: TRBV5-1
J: TRBJ2-2
DNA: TGCGCCAGCAGCATCACCGGGACAGCGAACACCGGGGAGCTGTTTTTT
CDR3: CASSITGTANTGELFF

D: TRBD1
length: 17
V: TRBV2
J: TRBJ2-2
DNA: TGTGCCAGCAAGGACGCCCTCAGGGGGCGAGACACCGGGGAGCTGTTTTTT
CDR3: CASKDALRGRDTGELFF

D: NA
length: 11
V: TRBV30
J: TRBJ1-2
DNA: TGTGCCTGGGGGTTGGGGGGGGGCTACACCTTC
CDR3: CAWGLGGGYTF

D: NA
length: 15
V: TRBV28
J: TRBJ1-1
DNA: TGTGCCAGCAGTTTATGGGCAGGAAGCCGTACTGAAGCTTTCTTT
CDR3: CASSLWAGSRTEAFF